The 17 T cell receptor beta chains below all came from one sample that was sequenced in a study of shared T cell receptors in the human thymus. Profiling relied on immunoSEQ multiplex PCR, and the TCRdb table lists in-frame clones only, not all of them. This table has roughly 500,000 clones, roughly 74% appearing once. This same sample was also taken into another study, of human thymus T cells.

Sequencing was carried out using thymocytes. The origin of the receptors is a boy under two years old with a congenital heart defect.

The J gene is TRBJ1-5, the V gene TRBV15, with D possibly matching TRBD1 (6 bases). V lost 3 bases to trimming and J lost 3 bases, with 9 bases between them. Germline V gene lookup returns CDR1 LNHNV and CDR2 YYDKDF (reference sequence). CDR3 length: 14 residues. The CDR3 protein is CATSRGAVNQPQHF. CDR3 DNA: TGTGCCACCAGCAGGGGGGCAGTCAATCAGCCCCAGCATTTT. Using reference TRBV15 and TRBJ1-5 for the parts outside the CDR3, the full variable domain is DAMVIQNPRYQVTQFGKPVTLSCSQTLNHNVMYWYQQKSSQAPKLLFHYYDKDFNNEADTPDNFQSRRPNTSFCFLDIRSPGLGDTAMYLCATSRGAVNQPQHFGDGTRLSIL.

V and J are TRBV29-1 and TRBJ2-7; 11 bases line up with TRBD1. V trimming: 4 bases; J trimming: 3 bases; junction bases outside the gene matches: 2. The CDR3 extends over 13 amino acids. Germline CDR1 and CDR2: SQVTM and ANQGSEA. CDR3 loop: CSVGTGGFYEQYF. The CDR3 bases are TGCAGCGTTGGGACAGGGGGCTTCTACGAGCAGTACTTC.

The J gene is TRBJ1-4, the V gene TRBV5-1; TRBD1 might be the D (6 bases). The CDR3 sequence is 17 residues long. The V gene lost 0 bases and the J gene lost 11 bases, with 23 bases spanning the gap. Germline V gives CDR1 SGHRS, CDR2 YFSETQ. The chain's CDR3 is CASSLARIEDSLEKLFF. The CDR3, as DNA: TGCGCCAGCAGCTTGGCCAGGATCGAGGACAGTCTAGAGAAACTGTTTTTT.

A few counts support this clone. The rearrangement links TRBV5-4 to TRBJ2-7, with 8 bases fitting TRBD2. Trimming removed 1 base from V and 6 bases from J; junction bases left unmatched: 12. The CDR3 length is 16 residues. The germline gives CDR1 SGHNT, CDR2 YYREEE (reference sequence). The CDR3 reads CASSLREGLDETEQYF. CDR3 in DNA: TGTGCCAGCAGCTTGCGGGAGGGCCTTGATGAGACCGAGCAGTACTTC.

The V and J genes are TRBV5-3 and TRBJ1-5; D is ambiguous. TRBV5-3 carries the ORF label, with uncertain function. V dropped 4 bases and J dropped 4 bases, with 18 bases sitting between them. The CDR3 has 16 amino acids. The CDR3 spells CARSLLGRIPNQPQHF. CDR3 coding DNA: TGTGCCAGAAGCCTTTTGGGCAGGATCCCAAATCAGCCCCAGCATTTT.

The chain is built from TRBV30 and TRBJ2-7, with D possibly matching TRBD1 (6 bases). The CDR3 extends over 12 amino acids. V lost 3 bases and J lost 10, with 16 bases in between. From germline, CDR1 is GTSNPN and CDR2 SVGIG (reference sequence). The CDR3 loop reads CAWRRQALGQYF. As DNA, the CDR3 is TGTGCCTGGAGGCGACAGGCCCTAGGTCAGTACTTC.

The chain carries TRBV27 and TRBJ2-3, with D tentatively TRBD1 (6 bases). Germline V gives CDR1 MNHEY, CDR2 SMNVEV (reference sequence). V was pared by 5 bases and J by 8 bases, with 11 bases between. CDR3 length: 12 amino acids. CDR3 bases: TGTGCCAGCAGTCTCCAACAGGGTACGCAGTATTTT. Amino acids: CASSLQQGTQYF.

V and J are TRBV5-6 and TRBJ1-2; 8 nucleotides agree with TRBD1. Germline values: CDR1 SGHDT, CDR2 YYEEEE. Unmatched junction bases numbered 14, after V lost 3 bases and J lost 7 bases. This CDR3 has 16 amino acids. CDR3: CASSSRLGQGASGYTF. The CDR3 DNA reads TGTGCCAGCAGCTCGCGCCTTGGACAGGGTGCAAGTGGCTACACCTTC.

The chain carries TRBV13 and TRBJ2-3, with a weak D call TRBD2 (5 bases). The length of the CDR3 is 17 residues. Trimming took off 1 base at V and 0 bases at J, with 14 bases between the two ends. Germline V gene data show CDR1 as PRHDT and CDR2 as FYEKMQ (reference sequence). This CDR3 reads CASSLDLERTSTDTQYF. The CDR3 DNA sequence: TGTGCCAGCAGCTTAGATCTCGAGCGGACTAGCACAGATACGCAGTATTTT. Full variable domain (rest looked up from reference TRBV13 and TRBJ2-3): AAGVIQSPRHLIKEKRETATLKCYPIPRHDTVYWYQQGPGQDPQFLISFYEKMQSDKGSIPDRFSAQQFSDYHSELNMSSLELGDSALYFCASSLDLERTSTDTQYFGPGTRLTVL.

DNA of the CDR3: TGTGCCAGCAGCCAAGATAAAGGGGCCTACGAGCAGTACTTC. Translated: CASSQDKGAYEQYF. The chain has TRBV4-2 and TRBJ2-7, with D perhaps TRBD1 (5 bases). Germline V gene data show CDR1 as LGHNA and CDR2 as YNFKEQ. The CDR3 covers 14 residues. V was clipped by 0 bases and J by 2 bases, with 8 bases between them.

The chain recombines TRBV9 with TRBJ2-3; D gene ambiguous. Trimming pared 0 bases from V and 1 base from J, leaving 12 bases between. Germline CDR1 SGDLS, CDR2 YYNGEE. This CDR3 is built from 16 residues. CDR3 sequence: CASSVVSSPGTDTQYF. CDR3 nucleotides: TGTGCCAGCAGCGTAGTTAGCTCCCCCGGCACAGATACGCAGTATTTT.

The chain employs TRBV7-9 and TRBJ2-3; D uncertain. Per the germline V gene, CDR1 is SEHNR and CDR2 is FQNEAQ (reference sequence). With 0 bases removed from V and 9 bases from J, the gap between germline ends came to 4 bases. The length of the CDR3 is 11 residues. The chain's CDR3 is CASSLAATQYF. Here the CDR3 DNA reads TGTGCCAGCAGCTTAGCCGCGACGCAGTATTTT.

The chain carries TRBV7-2 and TRBJ1-2; 10 nucleotides match TRBD1. CDR1 is SGHTA and CDR2 is FQGNSA in the germline V gene. V shed 1 base and J 5 bases; nucleotides not matched to a gene: 4. The CDR3 length is 15 residues. In DNA, the CDR3 is TGTGCCAGCAGCTTAGAGGGGACAGGGGTGTATGGCTACACCTTC. This encodes CASSLEGTGVYGYTF. Complete variable domain (other parts from reference TRBV7-2 and TRBJ1-2): GAGVSQSPSNKVTEKGKDVELRCDPISGHTALYWYRQSLGQGLEFLIYFQGNSAPDKSGLPSDRFSAERTGGSVSTLTIQRTQQEDSAVYLCASSLEGTGVYGYTFGSGTRLTVV.

This clone was observed a handful of times. The genes are TRBV30 and TRBJ2-7, with a possible D match to TRBD2 (6 bases). V was clipped by 1 base and J by 2 bases, with 18 bases between them. This CDR3 has 16 residues. CDR1 is GTSNPN, CDR2 SVGIG, per germline (reference sequence). Here the CDR3 reads CAWSGRLAEVPYEQYF. The CDR3 nucleotides read TGTGCCTGGAGTGGTCGTTTAGCGGAAGTTCCCTACGAGCAGTACTTC.

The J gene is TRBJ1-2, the V gene TRBV25-1; 7 nucleotides agree with TRBD1. The CDR3 is 16 residues long. Germline CDR1 MGHDK, CDR2 SYGVNS. Trimming took 6 bases from V and 3 from J; bases not matched to a gene: 13. The CDR3 loop reads CASRGATGVGDYGYTF. In nucleotides, the CDR3 is TGTGCCAGCAGGGGGGCCACAGGGGTGGGGGACTATGGCTACACCTTC.

The chain is built from TRBV28 and TRBJ2-3; the match to TRBD2 covers 8 bases. CDR1 and CDR2 (germline): MDHEN, SYDVKM. V was pared by 1 base and J by 3 bases, with 6 bases of the junction left unmatched. The CDR3 consists of 16 residues. The CDR3 loop is CASSLLPSGRTDTQYF. CDR3 nucleotide sequence: TGTGCCAGCAGTTTATTGCCTAGCGGGCGTACAGATACGCAGTATTTT.

This sequence joins TRBV27 and TRBJ2-3, with D possibly matching TRBD2 (6 bases). The CDR3 covers 13 residues. Trimming took 3 bases from V and 6 from J, leaving 10 bases between them. Germline CDR1 MNHEY, CDR2 SMNVEV (reference sequence). The CDR3 coding sequence is TGTGCCAGCAGTTTCCGGGGGTCGGATACGCAGTATTTT. Protein product: CASSFRGSDTQYF.